This TCR beta chain was recovered during a study of technical replicates of blood from several donors. The protocol was immunoSEQ multiplex PCR, while the TCRdb copy is restricted to in-frame clones and leaves out a portion. The table has about 80,000 clones, about 92% seen once. Germline V gene sequence: CDR1 MNHEY, CDR2 SVGAGI. This CDR3 is 15 amino acids long. V lost 0 bases and J lost 2; bases outside the gene matches: 2. This TCR came from a human donor in good health. The gene calls are TRBV6-5 and TRBJ2-3, with TRBD1 identical over 7 bases. Sequencing was done on a sample of T cells isolated from PBMCs. The CDR3 DNA reads as TGTGCCAGCAGTTACTCGACAGGGTTCACAGATACGCAGTATTTT. Its protein is CASSYSTGFTDTQYF.